This T cell receptor (beta chain) is drawn from a study of radiotherapy plus CTLA-4 blockade in lung cancer. Study-wide background: Of all patients, 15% to 20% responded objectively and roughly 31% showed disease control. Study-wide findings and caveats: Interferon-beta, together with early blood T cell clone dynamics, reportedly best predicted response. In blood, after radiotherapy plus ipilimumab, tumor-derived TCR clones expanded.

CDR1 and CDR2 from the germline V gene are SGHTA and FQGTGA. The CDR3 sequence is 14 residues long. The V gene end was trimmed by 8 bases and the J gene end by 2 bases; junction bases not matched to a gene: 5. The assay was immunoSEQ multiplex PCR, and TCRdb's table has in-frame clones only and misses some. The sample gives around 50,000 clones, roughly 90% of which show up once; around 17% is in the top ten. This clone appeared once. Its antigen remains unknown. CTLA-4 blockade with ipilimumab, together with focal radiation, was given to patients with chemo-refractory metastatic non-small-cell lung cancer.

The J gene is TRBJ2-3, the V gene TRBV7-3, with TRBD2 identical over 9 bases. Here the sequenced sample was peripheral blood, taken from a patient treated with radiotherapy plus ipilimumab. This TCR was recovered from a human donor with non-small cell lung cancer that progressed on radiotherapy plus ipilimumab. Some clones in this sample may be carry-over from other donors' samples. The CDR3 nucleotides are TGTGCCAGCTCCCAGGGACTAGCCACAGATACGCAGTATTTT. Protein product: CASSQGLATDTQYF.